Sequencing of this T cell receptor beta chain was carried out in a study of cytomegalovirus exposure and HLA in healthy donors. The PCR had 60 Vbeta and 13 Jbeta primers. Profiling relied on immunoSEQ multiplex PCR, and the TCRdb table lists in-frame clones only, not all of them. The sample lists tens of thousands of clones; around 78% were seen once. In the case of this clone: Other DNA sequences of this sample code for an identical CDR3.

Per the germline V gene, CDR1 is GTSNPN and CDR2 is SVGIG (reference sequence). The CDR3 covers 13 residues. V was pared by 0 bases and J by 1 base, with 4 bases between. The chain uses TRBV30 and TRBJ1-5; D gene unclear. Sequencing was done on a sample of PBMCs. This clonotype was sampled from a man between 35 and 55 years old in good health and CMV-seronegative. The CDR3 region has the DNA TGTGCCTGGAGTGTTGGCAGCAATCAGCCCCAGCATTTT. Its protein is CAWSVGSNQPQHF.